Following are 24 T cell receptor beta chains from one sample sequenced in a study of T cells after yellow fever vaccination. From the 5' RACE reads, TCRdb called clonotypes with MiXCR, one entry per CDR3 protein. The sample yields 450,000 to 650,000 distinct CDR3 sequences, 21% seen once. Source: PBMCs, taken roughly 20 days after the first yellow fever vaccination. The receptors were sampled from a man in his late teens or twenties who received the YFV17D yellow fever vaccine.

Here the CDR3 reads CASSHSGLRLDTQYF. The CDR3 nucleotides are TGTGCCAGCAGCCACTCCGGACTCCGACTAGATACGCAGTATTTT. The J gene is TRBJ2-3, the V gene TRBV4-2, with a weak D call TRBD2 (5 bases). The CDR3 totals 15 residues. In germline, CDR1 is LGHNA, CDR2 YNFKEQ. Trimming pared 3 bases from V and 5 bases from J, leaving 15 bases between.

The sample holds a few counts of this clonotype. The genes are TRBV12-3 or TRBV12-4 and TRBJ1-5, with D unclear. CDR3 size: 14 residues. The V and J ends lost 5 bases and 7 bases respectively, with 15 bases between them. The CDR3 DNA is TGTGCCAGCAGTACAGACACGAGAGGCCAGCCCCAGCATTTT. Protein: CASSTDTRGQPQHF.

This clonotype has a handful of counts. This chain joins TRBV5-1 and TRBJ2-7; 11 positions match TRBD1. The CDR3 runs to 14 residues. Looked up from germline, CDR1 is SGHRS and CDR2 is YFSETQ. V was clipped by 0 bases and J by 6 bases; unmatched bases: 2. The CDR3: CASSLGTGGAEQYV. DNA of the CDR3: TGCGCCAGCAGCTTGGGGACAGGGGGCGCCGAGCAGTACGTC.

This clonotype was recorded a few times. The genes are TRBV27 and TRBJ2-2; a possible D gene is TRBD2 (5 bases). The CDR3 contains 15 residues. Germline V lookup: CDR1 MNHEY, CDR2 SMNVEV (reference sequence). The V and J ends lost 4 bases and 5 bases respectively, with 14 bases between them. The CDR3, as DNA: TGTGCCAGCAGTTCGGCCGGGGAAGGAACCGGGGAGCTGTTTTTT. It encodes CASSSAGEGTGELFF.

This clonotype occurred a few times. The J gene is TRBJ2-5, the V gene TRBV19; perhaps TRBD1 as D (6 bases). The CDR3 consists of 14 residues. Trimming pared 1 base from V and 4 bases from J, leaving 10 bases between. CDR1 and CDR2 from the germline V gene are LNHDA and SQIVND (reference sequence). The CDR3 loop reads CASSIGTGRETQYF. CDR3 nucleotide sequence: TGTGCCAGTAGTATAGGAACAGGGAGAGAGACCCAGTACTTC.

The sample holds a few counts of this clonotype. For the CDR3, the DNA is TGCGCCAGCAGCCAATTCGAGGGGATAGCAGATACGCAGTATTTT. Translated: CASSQFEGIADTQYF. The chain employs TRBV4-1 and TRBJ2-3; either TRBD1 or TRBD2 may supply D (5 bases each). CDR3 length equals 15 residues. The germline V gene encodes CDR1 MGHRA and CDR2 YSYEKL. The V end lost 2 bases, the J end lost 4 bases, and 13 bases lay between the germline ends.

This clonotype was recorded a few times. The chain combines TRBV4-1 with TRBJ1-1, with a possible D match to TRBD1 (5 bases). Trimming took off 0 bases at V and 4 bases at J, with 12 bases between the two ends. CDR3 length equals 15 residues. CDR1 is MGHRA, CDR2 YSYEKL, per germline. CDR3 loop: CASSQEAGWGTEAFF. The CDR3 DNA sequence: TGCGCCAGCAGCCAAGAGGCAGGGTGGGGCACTGAAGCTTTCTTT.

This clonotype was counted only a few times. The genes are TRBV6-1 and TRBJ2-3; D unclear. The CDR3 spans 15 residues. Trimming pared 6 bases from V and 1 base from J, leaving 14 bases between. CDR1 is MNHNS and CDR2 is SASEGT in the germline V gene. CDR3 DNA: TGTGCCAGCAGAGGAGAAGCCCCGGGCACAGATACGCAGTATTTT. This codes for CASRGEAPGTDTQYF.

This chain's CDR3 is CAVTAPGGGQYV. The CDR3 nucleotides are TGTGCCGTAACAGCTCCTGGGGGTGGGCAGTACGTC. J is TRBJ2-7 and V is TRBV6-5; D possibly uses TRBD1 or TRBD2 (5 bases each). V was shortened by 11 bases and J by 9 bases, with 20 bases between the two germline ends. Germline assignment: CDR1 MNHEY and CDR2 SVGAGI. CDR3 size: 12 residues.

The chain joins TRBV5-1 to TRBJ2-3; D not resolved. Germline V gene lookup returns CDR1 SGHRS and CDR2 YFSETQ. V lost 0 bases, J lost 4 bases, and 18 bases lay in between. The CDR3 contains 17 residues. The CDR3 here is CASSLEMPVRAPDTQYF. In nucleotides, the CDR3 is TGCGCCAGCAGCTTGGAGATGCCGGTCCGCGCACCAGATACGCAGTATTTT.

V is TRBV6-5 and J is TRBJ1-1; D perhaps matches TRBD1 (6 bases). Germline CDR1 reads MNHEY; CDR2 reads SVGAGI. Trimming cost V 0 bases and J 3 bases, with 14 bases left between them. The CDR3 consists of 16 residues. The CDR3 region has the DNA TGTGCCAGCAGTTACTCTATGAGGGGGTGGGACACTGAAGCTTTCTTT. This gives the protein CASSYSMRGWDTEAFF.

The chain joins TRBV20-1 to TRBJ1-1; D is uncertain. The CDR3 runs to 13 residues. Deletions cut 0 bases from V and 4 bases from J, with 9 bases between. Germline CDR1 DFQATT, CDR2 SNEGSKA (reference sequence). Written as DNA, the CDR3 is TGCAGTGCTAGAGATTATGTTAGCACTGAAGCTTTCTTT. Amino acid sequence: CSARDYVSTEAFF.

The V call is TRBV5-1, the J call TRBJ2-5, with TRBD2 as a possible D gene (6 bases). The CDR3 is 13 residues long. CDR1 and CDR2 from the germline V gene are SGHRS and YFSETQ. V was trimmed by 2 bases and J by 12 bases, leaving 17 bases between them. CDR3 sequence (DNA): TGCGCCAGCAGCTTTGAAGATAGCGGCCCGGAGTACTTC. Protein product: CASSFEDSGPEYF.

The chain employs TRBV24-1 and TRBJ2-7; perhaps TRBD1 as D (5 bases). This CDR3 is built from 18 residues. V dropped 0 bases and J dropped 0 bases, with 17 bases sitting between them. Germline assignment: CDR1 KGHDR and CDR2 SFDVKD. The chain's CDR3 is CATSDLERQTESSYEQYV. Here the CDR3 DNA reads TGTGCCACCAGTGATTTGGAGAGACAGACTGAAAGCTCCTACGAGCAGTACGTC.

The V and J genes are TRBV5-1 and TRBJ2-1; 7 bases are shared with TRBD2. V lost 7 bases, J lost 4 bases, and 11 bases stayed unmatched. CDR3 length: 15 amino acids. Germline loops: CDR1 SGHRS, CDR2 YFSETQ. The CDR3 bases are TGCGCCAGCGGCAGACTAGCCGAACTTTACAATGAGCAGTTCTTC. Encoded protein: CASGRLAELYNEQFF. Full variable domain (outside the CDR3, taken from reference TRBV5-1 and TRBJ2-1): KAGVTQTPRYLIKTRGQQVTLSCSPISGHRSVSWYQQTPGQGLQFLFEYFSETQRNKGNFPGRFSGRQFSNSRSEMNVSTLELGDSALYLCASGRLAELYNEQFFGPGTRLTVL.

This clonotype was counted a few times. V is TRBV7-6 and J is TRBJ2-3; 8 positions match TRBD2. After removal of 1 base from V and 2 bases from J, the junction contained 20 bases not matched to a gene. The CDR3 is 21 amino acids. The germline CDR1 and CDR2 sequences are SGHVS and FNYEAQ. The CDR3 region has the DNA TGTGCCAGCAGCTTAGTTCCCCCCGCAGGCGGTAGCGGGGTGGTCACAGATACGCAGTATTTT. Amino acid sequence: CASSLVPPAGGSGVVTDTQYF.

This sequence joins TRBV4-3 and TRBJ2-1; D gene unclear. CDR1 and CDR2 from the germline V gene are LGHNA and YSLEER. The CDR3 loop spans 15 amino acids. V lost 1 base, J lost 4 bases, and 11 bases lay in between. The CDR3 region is CASSQVPLGYNEQFF. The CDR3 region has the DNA TGCGCCAGCAGCCAAGTTCCGTTGGGATACAATGAGCAGTTCTTC.

The CDR3 nucleotides are TGTGCCAGCAGTCGCACCAGGATCAGAGAGCAGTACGTC. Translating it yields CASSRTRIREQYV. The genes are TRBV6-2 or TRBV6-3 and TRBJ2-7; no firm D call. Trimming shortened V by 5 bases and J by 7 bases, and 15 bases separated the two germline ends. This CDR3 is 13 amino acids long. Germline values: CDR1 MNHEY, CDR2 SVGEGT.

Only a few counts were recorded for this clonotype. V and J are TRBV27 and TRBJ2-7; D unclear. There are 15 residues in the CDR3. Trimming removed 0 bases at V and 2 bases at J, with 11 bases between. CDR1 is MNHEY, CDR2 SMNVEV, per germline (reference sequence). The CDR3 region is CASSLSGEVPYEQYF. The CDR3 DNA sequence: TGTGCCAGCAGTTTATCTGGGGAAGTCCCCTACGAGCAGTACTTC.

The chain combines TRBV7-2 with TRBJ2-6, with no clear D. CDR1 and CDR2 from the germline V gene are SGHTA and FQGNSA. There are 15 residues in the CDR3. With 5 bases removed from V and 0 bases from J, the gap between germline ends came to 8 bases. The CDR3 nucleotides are TGTGCCAGCAGCCCAGACATCTCTGGGGCCAACGTCCTGACTTTC. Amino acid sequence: CASSPDISGANVLTF.

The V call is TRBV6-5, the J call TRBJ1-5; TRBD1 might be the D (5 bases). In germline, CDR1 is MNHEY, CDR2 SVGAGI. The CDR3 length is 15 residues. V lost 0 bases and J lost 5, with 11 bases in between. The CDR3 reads CASSYSWGVDQPQHF. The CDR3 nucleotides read TGTGCCAGCAGTTACTCTTGGGGGGTGGATCAGCCCCAGCATTTT.

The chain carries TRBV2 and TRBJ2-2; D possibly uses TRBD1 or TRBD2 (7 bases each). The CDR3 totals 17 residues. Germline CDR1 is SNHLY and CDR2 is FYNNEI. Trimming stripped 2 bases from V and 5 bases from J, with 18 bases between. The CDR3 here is CASSEWGSGGETGELFF. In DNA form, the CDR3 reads TGTGCCAGCAGTGAATGGGGGTCAGGGGGGGAGACCGGGGAGCTGTTTTTT. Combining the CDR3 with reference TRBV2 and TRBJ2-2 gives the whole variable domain EPEVTQTPSHQVTQMGQEVILRCVPISNHLYFYWYRQILGQKVEFLVSFYNNEISEKSEIFDDQFSVERPDGSNFTLKIRSTKLEDSAMYFCASSEWGSGGETGELFFGEGSRLTVL.

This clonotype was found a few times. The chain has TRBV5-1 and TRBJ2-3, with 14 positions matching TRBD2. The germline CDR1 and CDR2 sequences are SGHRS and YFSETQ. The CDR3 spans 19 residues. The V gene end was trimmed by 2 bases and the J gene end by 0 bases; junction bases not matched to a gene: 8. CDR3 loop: CASSFTWTSGGPSTDTQYF. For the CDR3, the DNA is TGCGCCAGCAGCTTCACCTGGACTAGCGGGGGGCCGAGCACAGATACGCAGTATTTT.

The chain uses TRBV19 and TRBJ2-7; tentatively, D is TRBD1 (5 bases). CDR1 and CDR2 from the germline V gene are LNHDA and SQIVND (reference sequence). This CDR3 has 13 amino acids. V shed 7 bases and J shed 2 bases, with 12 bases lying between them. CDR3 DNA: TGTGCCAGTAAGGGGCCGTCTACCTACGAGCAGTACTTC. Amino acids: CASKGPSTYEQYF.